What follows is one T cell receptor beta chain and its context. The antigen remains unidentified. CDR3 length equals 14 residues. V lost 3 bases and J lost 0, with 9 bases in between. Germline-derived CDR1 and CDR2 are SNHLY and FYNNEI. Per-sample PBMC isolation yielded at least 6 million cells. These data belong to a study of blood T cells in healthy people across ages. For the second PCR, which ran for about 7 to 12 cycles, a sample-barcoded 5' primer and a J-beta primer mix were used. Every sample gave at least 3 million paired-end reads containing CDR3. TCRdb reanalysed the 5' RACE reads using MiXCR and keeps one entry per CDR3 protein. The sample has under 2,000,000 distinct CDR3 sequences; around half are singletons. Study-level results: Nothing was known about donor CMV status, and this possibly confounded expanded clonotype changes. Naive CD4+ cells and diversity were both higher in long-lived donors than in aged donors.

The gene calls are TRBV2 and TRBJ2-7; D may be TRBD1 (6 bases). Sample: blood. The TCR sequence derives from a woman between 40 and 55 years old in good health. CDR3 DNA sequence: TGTGCCAGCAGTGACTGGACAGTCTCCTACGAGCAGTACTTC. Translating it yields CASSDWTVSYEQYF.